This T cell receptor beta chain was sequenced during a study of Graves' ophthalmopathy and Graves' hyperthyroidism. Study-wide findings and caveats: With about 71% sensitivity and more than 72% specificity, the model predicted ophthalmopathy progression. Detection in blood was also observed for most expanded thyroid clonotypes above 0.001 frequency.

The authors amplified TCR beta CDR3 regions, and they did so from RNA transcripts for repertoire sequencing. Second-round multiplex PCR came after a first-round RT-PCR that employed HTBI primers. TCRdb recomputed calls from the multiplex PCR reads with MiXCR, one row per CDR3 protein. Here the sample spans roughly 610,000 distinct CDR3 sequences, about 20% being singletons. This clonotype has at least ten counts. Its antigen remains unidentified. Per germline, CDR1 MGHRA and CDR2 YSYEKL. Trimming at V came to 4 bases and at J to 0 bases, leaving 7 bases not matched to a gene. The length of the CDR3 is 16 residues.

What was sequenced was peripheral blood. The chain carries TRBV4-1 and TRBJ2-7; 9 bases are a match to TRBD2. The receptor comes from a woman aged 18 to 35 with stable Graves' hyperthyroidism. Some clones in this sample may be carry-over from other donors' samples. CDR3 sequence (DNA): TGCGCCAGCAGCCCCCTGGGACTAGCCCTCTCCTACGAGCAGTACTTC. Protein sequence: CASSPLGLALSYEQYF.